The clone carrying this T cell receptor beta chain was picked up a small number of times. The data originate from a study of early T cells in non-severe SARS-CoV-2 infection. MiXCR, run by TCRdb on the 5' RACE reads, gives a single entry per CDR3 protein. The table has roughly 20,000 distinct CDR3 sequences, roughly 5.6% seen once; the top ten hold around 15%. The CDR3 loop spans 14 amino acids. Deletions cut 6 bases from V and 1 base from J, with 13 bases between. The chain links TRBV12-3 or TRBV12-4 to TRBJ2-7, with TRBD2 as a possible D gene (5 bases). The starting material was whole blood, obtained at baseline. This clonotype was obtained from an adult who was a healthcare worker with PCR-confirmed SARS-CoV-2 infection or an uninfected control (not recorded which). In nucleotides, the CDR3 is TGTGCCAGCAGCCGCTCGGGGTTTTCCTACGAGCAGTACTTC. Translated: CASSRSGFSYEQYF.